This TCR beta chain emerged from a study of T-cell memory formation after mild COVID-19. The study, taken as a whole, reports: Memory cells collected pre-infection included some clones that later responded, suggesting cross-reactive memory joined.

This CDR3 is 17 amino acids long. The V and J ends lost 9 bases and 5 bases respectively, with 29 bases between them. A few counts support this clonotype. The antigen is not known. After 5'RACE with constant-segment primers, TCR alpha and TCR beta cDNA libraries carrying sample barcodes and UMIs were obtained. One entry per CDR3 protein, called by TCRdb with MiXCR from the 5' RACE reads. The sample has roughly 200,000 distinct CDR3 sequences; around 20% are singletons. V and J are TRBV6-7 and TRBJ2-7; no definite D call. TRBV6-7 is recorded as an ORF, its role being uncertain. The origin of this receptor is an adult woman who had mild COVID-19 (a few samples of this study predate the infection). Cell type and time point are not known. Sequencing was carried out using PBMCs or a T cell subset sorted from them (not recorded which). The CDR3 sequence is CASMWDHVRTCEDEQYF. In DNA form, the CDR3 reads TGTGCCAGTATGTGGGATCACGTACGGACCTGTGAAGACGAGCAGTACTTC.